The rows below give T cell receptor beta chains drawn from one sample of a study of identical twins. One entry per CDR3 protein results from TCRdb running MiXCR on the 5' RACE reads. There are under 900,000 distinct CDR3 sequences in the sample; 10% to 15% occur only once, and around 1.6% lies in the top ten. The data also belong to a second study, concerning yellow fever vaccine responses in identical twins.

The sample comprised PBMCs. The receptors stem from a woman younger than 30 in good health. CDR3s include the opening cysteine and the closing phenylalanine or tryptophan. D genes are given only for firm matches. Not every row has a clone size; where given, it reads once, few, many or a size class.

clone_size	v_call	d_call	j_call	cdr3_nt	cdr3_aa
.	TRBV7-9	TRBD1	TRBJ1-1	TGTGCCAGCAGCTTGAGCGGGACAGGGCACACTGAAGCTTTCTTT	CASSLSGTGHTEAFF
few	TRBV5-1	.	TRBJ2-1	TGCGCCAGCAGACAGGGTGAGGGTGAGCAGTTCTTC	CASRQGEGEQFF
.	TRBV9	TRBD1	TRBJ2-6	TGTGCCAGCAGCGGGACAGGAGGCCTGTTGGCCAACGTCCTGACTTTC	CASSGTGGLLANVLTF
.	TRBV19	.	TRBJ2-5	TGTGCCAGTAGTATTAACCAAGCCGACCAAGAGACCCAGTACTTC	CASSINQADQETQYF
many	TRBV12-3/TRBV12-4	TRBD1	TRBJ2-1	TGTGCCAGCAGTTCGGGACAGGGAGGGACCTACAATGAGCAGTTCTTC	CASSSGQGGTYNEQFF
.	TRBV6-1	TRBD2	TRBJ2-1	TGTGCCAGCAGGGGTTTAGCGGGAGGGCCTCAGGACAATGAGCAGTTCTTC	CASRGLAGGPQDNEQFF
few	TRBV29-1	.	TRBJ2-4	TGCAGCGTTGAAGGGGACATGAACCCCTTAGCGGCCAAAAACATTCAGTACTTC	CSVEGDMNPLAAKNIQYF
.	TRBV27	.	TRBJ2-1	TGTGCCAGCAGTTCCCCCTCCAATGAGCAGTTCTTC	CASSSPSNEQFF
.	TRBV5-5	TRBD1	TRBJ2-5	TGTGCCAGCAGCTACGGAAAAAGTGGACAGGGGGCCGGAGAGACCCAGTACTTC	CASSYGKSGQGAGETQYF
.	TRBV6-5	.	TRBJ2-7	TGTGCCAGCAGTTCTCGGACAGTCTACCGGTTCAGCGAGCAGTACTTC	CASSSRTVYRFSEQYF
.	TRBV11-2	.	TRBJ2-2	TGTGCCAGCAGCTTCTTGGTAGCGAACACCGGGGAGCTGTTTTTT	CASSFLVANTGELFF
few	TRBV18	.	TRBJ2-5	TGTGCCAGCTCACCACTGGGTGGGTCACAAGAGACCCAGTACTTC	CASSPLGGSQETQYF
few	TRBV6-5	.	TRBJ1-1	TGTGCCAGCAGTTACCGGCCAGGCTTACGAATGAACACTGAAGCTTTCTTT	CASSYRPGLRMNTEAFF
.	TRBV7-8	.	TRBJ2-3	TGTGCCAGCAGCACACTCTTCTTGGATACGCAGTATTTT	CASSTLFLDTQYF
few	TRBV5-1	.	TRBJ2-1	TGCGCCAGCAGCTTGCGGGGGCCACCACAGACAGGGGAGCAGTTCTTC	CASSLRGPPQTGEQFF
few	TRBV4-1	.	TRBJ2-2	TGCGCCAGCAGCCATGCGGGACAGACCACCGGGGAGCTGTTTTTT	CASSHAGQTTGELFF
few	TRBV6-1	TRBD2	TRBJ2-3	TGTGCCAGCAGTGGGACTAGCGGGAGTAGGTCTCAGTATTTT	CASSGTSGSRSQYF
.	TRBV27	TRBD2	TRBJ2-1	TGTGCCAGCACCCACGGGACTAGCGGGAACAATGAGCAGTTCTTC	CASTHGTSGNNEQFF
.	TRBV7-9	TRBD2	TRBJ2-1	TGTGCCAGCAGCCGGGACCTTCAACGGGGGGGTGAGCAGTTCTTC	CASSRDLQRGGEQFF
many	TRBV2	TRBD1	TRBJ2-1	TGTGCCAGCACTACCGACAGGGATAATGAGCAGTTCTTC	CASTTDRDNEQFF
few	TRBV7-8	TRBD2	TRBJ2-3	TGTGCCAGCAGCTTCCCACGGGGGGTATTGTCAGATACGCAGTATTTT	CASSFPRGVLSDTQYF
many	TRBV10-3	.	TRBJ1-1	TGTGCCATCAGTGAGGTCCCGGGGTCGGGCACTGAAGCTTTCTTT	CAISEVPGSGTEAFF
.	TRBV2	.	TRBJ2-1	TGTGCCAGCAACCTCCCCGGGGCGGTTTACAATGAGCAGTTCTTC	CASNLPGAVYNEQFF
many	TRBV12-3/TRBV12-4	TRBD2	TRBJ2-1	TGTGCCAGCAGTTGGTTCCAATTAACTAGCGGGATAAATGAGCAGTTCTTC	CASSWFQLTSGINEQFF
few	TRBV20-1	.	TRBJ2-5	TGCAGTGCTAGAGTGGCAGCTACCGGGACCCAGTACTTC	CSARVAATGTQYF
.	TRBV18	TRBD2	TRBJ2-1	TGTGCCAGCTCCCTTCCCAGGACTAGCGGCCTCAATGAGCAGTTCTTC	CASSLPRTSGLNEQFF
few	TRBV25-1	.	TRBJ2-7	TGTGCCAGCAGCACCTCAGGGTCCATCTACGAGCAGTACTTC	CASSTSGSIYEQYF
few	TRBV28	TRBD2	TRBJ2-3	TGTGCCAGCAGTCTCGGACTAGCGGGTTCCCGGGTAGATACGCAGTATTTT	CASSLGLAGSRVDTQYF
.	TRBV3-1	.	TRBJ2-6	TGTGCCAGCAGCCACGGGACAAACTCTGGGGCCAACGTCCTGACTTTC	CASSHGTNSGANVLTF
.	TRBV4-1	.	TRBJ1-6	TGCGCCAGCAGCCAAGGATCAAGGGGTAATTCACCCCTCCACTTT	CASSQGSRGNSPLHF
many	TRBV5-1	TRBD2	TRBJ2-5	TGCGCCAGCAGCCCTGGTTCACTAGCGGGGGGTTTCCAAGAGACCCAGTACTTC	CASSPGSLAGGFQETQYF
few	TRBV9	TRBD1	TRBJ2-7	TGTGCCACCAAGACAGGGTTAACCTACGAGCAGTACTTC	CATKTGLTYEQYF
.	TRBV12-3/TRBV12-4	.	TRBJ2-7	TGTGCCAGCAGCTACATGAACTACGAGCAGTACTTC	CASSYMNYEQYF
few	TRBV5-6	.	TRBJ1-2	TGTGCCAGCAGCCTGATGGACAGTTATGGCTACACCTTC	CASSLMDSYGYTF
.	TRBV27	TRBD2	TRBJ2-1	TGTGCCAGCAGTTCTAGCGGGGGGGTGGTTTACAATGAGCAGTTCTTC	CASSSSGGVVYNEQFF
few	TRBV27	TRBD1	TRBJ1-5	TGTGCCAGCAGTCGCTACAGGGGGCCGGGGAATCAGCCCCAGCATTTT	CASSRYRGPGNQPQHF
few	TRBV20-1	TRBD2	TRBJ2-1	TGCAGTGTCACGAACGGGGGGGCTAATGAGCAGTTCTTC	CSVTNGGANEQFF
.	TRBV19	TRBD2	TRBJ2-1	TGTGCCAGTAGTACAGCTACTAGCGGGAGGCCCAATGAGCAGTTCTTC	CASSTATSGRPNEQFF
.	TRBV4-2	.	TRBJ1-3	TGTGCCAGCAGCCAAGATTTAGTGCAGGCTTCCTCTGGAAACACCATATATTTT	CASSQDLVQASSGNTIYF
few	TRBV20-1	.	TRBJ2-3	TGCAGTGCTAGAGCTTTTGCTTCCCCTAGCACAGATACGCAGTATTTT	CSARAFASPSTDTQYF
many	TRBV10-3	.	TRBJ1-5	TGTGCCACACAGGGCGGCAATCAGCCCCAGCATTTT	CATQGGNQPQHF
.	TRBV15	TRBD1	TRBJ2-3	TGTGCCACCAGCAGACGGGGACAGGGCGCAGATACGCAGTATTTT	CATSRRGQGADTQYF
.	TRBV11-1	TRBD2	TRBJ2-3	TGTGCCAGCAGCTTGAGGGGACTAGCGGTCCAAGATACGCAGTATTTT	CASSLRGLAVQDTQYF